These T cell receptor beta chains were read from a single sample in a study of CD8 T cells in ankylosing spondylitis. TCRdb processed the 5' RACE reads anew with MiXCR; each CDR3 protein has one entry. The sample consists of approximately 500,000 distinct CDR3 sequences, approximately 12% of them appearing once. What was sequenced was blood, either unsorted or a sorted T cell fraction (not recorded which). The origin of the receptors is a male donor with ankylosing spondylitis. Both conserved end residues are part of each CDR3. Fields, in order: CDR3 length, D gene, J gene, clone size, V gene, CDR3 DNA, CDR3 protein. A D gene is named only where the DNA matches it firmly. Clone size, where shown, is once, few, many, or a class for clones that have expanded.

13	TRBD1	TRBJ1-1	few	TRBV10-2	TGCGCCAGCAGTGAGTACCAGGGGGTAAGAGCTTTCTTT	CASSEYQGVRAFF
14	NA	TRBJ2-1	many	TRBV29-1	TGCAGCGTTGAAGGAGAATCAGGGGAGGATGAGCAGTTCTTC	CSVEGESGEDEQFF
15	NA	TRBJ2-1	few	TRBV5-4	TGTGCCAGCAGCTCCTCCGGGCGCCTCTACAATGAGCAGTTCTTC	CASSSSGRLYNEQFF
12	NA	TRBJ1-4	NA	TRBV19	TGTGCCAGTTCCGGGACCGAAGAAAAACTGTTTTTT	CASSGTEEKLFF
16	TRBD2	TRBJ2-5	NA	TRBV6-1	TGTGCCAGCACCCGGGGGAGGGAGAGGACCAGAGAGACCCAGTACTTC	CASTRGRERTRETQYF
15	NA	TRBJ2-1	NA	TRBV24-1	TGTGCCACCAGTGATTTAGGCCGACGAGACAATGAGCAGTTCTTC	CATSDLGRRDNEQFF
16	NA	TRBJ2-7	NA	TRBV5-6	TGTGCCAGCAGCTCGATCCGGGACGAGAGTACCTACGAGCAGTACTTC	CASSSIRDESTYEQYF
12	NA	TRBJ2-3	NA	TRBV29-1	TGCAGCGTTCCTACTCCGGGAGATACGCAGTATTTT	CSVPTPGDTQYF
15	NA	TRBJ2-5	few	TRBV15	TGTGCCACCAGGGGAGATGGGGTAATGCGGGAGACCCAGTACTTC	CATRGDGVMRETQYF
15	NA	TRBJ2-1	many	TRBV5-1	TGCGCCAGCAGCTTAGGATTTGGGGACTACAATGAGCAGTTCTTC	CASSLGFGDYNEQFF
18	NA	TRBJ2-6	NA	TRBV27	TGTGCCAGCAGTTTCAAAGGGCACCTTAACTCTGGGGCCAACGTCCTGACTTTC	CASSFKGHLNSGANVLTF
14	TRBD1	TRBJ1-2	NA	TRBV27	TGTGCCAGCAGTTTCCGGGACAGGGCCCGGGGCTACACCTTC	CASSFRDRARGYTF
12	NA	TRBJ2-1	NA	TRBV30	TGTGCCTGGATTAAGATGGGGAGTGAGCAGTTCTTC	CAWIKMGSEQFF
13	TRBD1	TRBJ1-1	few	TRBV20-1	TGCAGTGCTCCTAGGACAGGGAGCACTGAAGCTTTCTTT	CSAPRTGSTEAFF
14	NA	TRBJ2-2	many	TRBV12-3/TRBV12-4	TGTGCCAGCAGTTTCCAGGGGAGGGACGGGGAGCTGTTTTTT	CASSFQGRDGELFF
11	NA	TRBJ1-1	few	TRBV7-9	TGTGCCAGCAGCGAGTATTATGAAGCTTTCTTT	CASSEYYEAFF
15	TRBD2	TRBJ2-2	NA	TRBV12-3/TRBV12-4	TGTGCCAGCAGTTTAAGGCCTAGCGGCACCGGGGAGCTGTTTTTT	CASSLRPSGTGELFF
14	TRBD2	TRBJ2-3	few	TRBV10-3	TGTGCCGTTCTTAGCGGGAGGGACTCAGATACGCAGTATTTT	CAVLSGRDSDTQYF
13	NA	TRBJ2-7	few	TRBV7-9	TGTGCCAGCAGCCTCGACAGATACTACGAGCAGTACTTC	CASSLDRYYEQYF
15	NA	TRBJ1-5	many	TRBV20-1	TGCAGTGCTAGAGTCACGGGGGATCGGAATCAGCCCCAGCATTTT	CSARVTGDRNQPQHF
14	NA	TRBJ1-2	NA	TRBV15	TGTGCCACCAGCAGAGATCCGGCTAACTATGGCTACACCTTC	CATSRDPANYGYTF
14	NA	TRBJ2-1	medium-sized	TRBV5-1	TGCGCCAGCAGCCCTGGCAGCTCCTACAATGAGCAGTTCTTC	CASSPGSSYNEQFF
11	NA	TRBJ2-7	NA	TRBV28	TGTGCCAGCAGAACAAGGGGGGAGCAGTACTTC	CASRTRGEQYF
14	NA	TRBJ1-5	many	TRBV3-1	TGTGCCAGCAGCCAAGGGTTGGGTAATCAGCCCCAGCATTTT	CASSQGLGNQPQHF
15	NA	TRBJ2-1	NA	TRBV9	TGTGCCAGCAGCGTGGAGGTCGGTTCCTACAATGAGCAGTTCTTC	CASSVEVGSYNEQFF